What follows are 26 T cell receptor beta chains derived from one specimen sequenced in a study of blood T cell repertoires in COVID-19. Profiling relied on immunoSEQ multiplex PCR, and the TCRdb table lists in-frame clones only, not all of them. Of about 150,000 clones in the sample, 80% to 90% were seen once. The material sequenced was peripheral blood. The receptors here all came from a woman between 45 and 65 years old in a cohort sampled during active or convalescent COVID-19.

This chain uses TRBV18 with TRBJ2-7; TRBD1 agrees at 7 bases. V was clipped by 3 bases and J by 3 bases; unmatched bases: 5. The CDR3 has 14 residues. Germline values: CDR1 KGHSH, CDR2 LQKENI. Here the CDR3 DNA reads TGTGCCAGCTCACCTCGTACAGGGGTCTACGAGCAGTACTTC. Its translation is CASSPRTGVYEQYF.

The genes are TRBV5-4 and TRBJ1-6; D perhaps matches TRBD1 (5 bases). V lost 0 bases, J lost 12 bases, and 7 bases lay in between. Germline V gene lookup returns CDR1 SGHNT and CDR2 YYREEE (reference sequence). The CDR3 sequence is 12 residues long. The CDR3 spells CASSLVGGPLHF. The CDR3 nucleotides are TGTGCCAGCAGCTTGGTCGGGGGACCCCTCCACTTT. Drawing the rest from reference TRBV5-4 and TRBJ1-6, the complete variable domain is ETGVTQSPTHLIKTRGQQVTLRCSSQSGHNTVSWYQQALGQGPQFIFQYYREEENGRGNFPPRFSGLQFPNYSSELNVNALELDDSALYLCASSLVGGPLHFGNGTRLTVT.

The chain has TRBV12-5 and TRBJ2-5; tentative D call: TRBD1 (6 bases). Germline V gives CDR1 LGHNT, CDR2 FRNRAP. The CDR3 consists of 12 residues. V was trimmed by 8 bases and J by 3 bases, leaving 10 bases between them. As DNA, the CDR3 is TGTGCTAGTAGGGGGATAGAAGAGACCCAGTACTTC. This encodes CASRGIEETQYF.

V is TRBV27 and J is TRBJ2-7, with D possibly matching TRBD1 (6 bases). The V end was cut by 10 bases, the J end by 7 bases, with 26 bases between. This CDR3 region has 15 residues. Germline V gene lookup returns CDR1 MNHEY and CDR2 SMNVEV (reference sequence). The DNA for the CDR3 is TGTGCCATCGAAAGAACGACAGGAGAACATTCTGAGCAGTACTTC. Residues: CAIERTTGEHSEQYF.

The V call is TRBV4-3, the J call TRBJ2-5; 10 bases align to TRBD1. CDR1 LGHNA and CDR2 YSLEER come from the germline V gene. Germline trimming cut 3 bases from V and 5 bases from J; bases unmatched to any gene: 6. The CDR3 covers 15 residues. The CDR3 sequence is CASSQGQDRGETQYF. The CDR3 DNA sequence: TGCGCCAGCAGCCAGGGGCAGGACAGGGGGGAGACCCAGTACTTC.

This chain uses TRBV12-3 or TRBV12-4 with TRBJ2-2, with 7 bases lining up with TRBD1. Trimming at V came to 6 bases and at J to 4 bases, leaving 2 bases not matched to a gene. The CDR3 consists of 13 residues. CDR3 sequence (DNA): TGTGCCAGCAGGGGACAGTTCACCGGGGAGCTGTTTTTT. Translation gives CASRGQFTGELFF.

This chain links TRBV9 with TRBJ2-1; 8 nucleotides agree with TRBD1. Germline CDR1 and CDR2: SGDLS and YYNGEE. With V trimmed by 3 bases and J by 7 bases, 9 bases remained unmatched. This CDR3 has 15 residues. The CDR3 DNA sequence: TGTGCCAGCAGCGCTTCGGGACAGGCCGGAAATGAGCAGTTCTTC. It translates to CASSASGQAGNEQFF.

V and J are TRBV3-1 (or the pseudogene TRBV3-2) and TRBJ1-5, with D unclear. Trimming shortened V by 5 bases and J by 6 bases, and 8 bases separated the two germline ends. Germline CDR1 is LGHDT and CDR2 is YNNKEL (reference sequence). The CDR3 has 12 amino acids. In nucleotides, the CDR3 is TGTGCCAGCAGCAGGGAGGGTCAGCCCCAGCATTTT. Translating gives CASSREGQPQHF.

V usage is TRBV14 and J usage is TRBJ2-7; D is unresolved. The V end was cut by 1 base, the J end by 3 bases, with 7 bases between. Germline V lookup: CDR1 SGHDN, CDR2 FVKESK. The CDR3 runs 13 residues. CDR3 sequence (DNA): TGTGCCAGCAGCCAAGGCGCTGGCTACGAGCAGTACTTC. It yields the protein CASSQGAGYEQYF.

The V and J genes are TRBV11-2 and TRBJ1-3, with a weak D call TRBD1 (5 bases). The germline V and J ends were trimmed by 4 bases and 4 bases, with 8 bases remaining between them. Germline lookup yields CDR1 SGHAT and CDR2 FQNNGV. The CDR3 runs to 13 residues. The CDR3 is CASSSRTGNTIYF. The CDR3 region has the DNA TGTGCCAGCAGCTCCCGGACAGGAAACACCATATATTTT.

This clone was found a few times. The chain combines TRBV10-2 with TRBJ2-7, with 11 bases aligning to TRBD2. V gave up 7 bases and J gave up 3 bases; unmatched junction bases: 2. The CDR3 covers 13 residues. Germline loops: CDR1 WSHSY, CDR2 SAAADI. The CDR3 DNA follows: TGCGCCAGCAATCTAGCGGGGGGCTACGAGCAGTACTTC. It is translated as CASNLAGGYEQYF.

The chain is built from TRBV6-2 or TRBV6-3 and TRBJ2-3, with D possibly matching TRBD2 (5 bases). The CDR3 totals 15 residues. Trimming shortened V by 5 bases and J by 1 base, and 13 bases separated the two germline ends. CDR1 MNHEY and CDR2 SVGEGT come from the germline V gene. CDR3: CASSRLAGGTDTQYF. CDR3 nucleotides: TGTGCCAGCAGTCGCTTGGCGGGCGGCACAGATACGCAGTATTTT.

This rearrangement joins TRBV5-1 to TRBJ1-4; 9 bases fit TRBD1. The CDR3 sequence is 14 residues long. Germline CDR1 and CDR2: SGHRS and YFSETQ. J lost 8 bases, V lost 6 bases, and 8 bases had no gene match. CDR3 bases: TGCGCCAGCACCTCAGGACAGGGGTACGAAAAACTGTTTTTT. Its translation is CASTSGQGYEKLFF.

V is TRBV5-8 and J is TRBJ1-1; no clear D gene. Per germline, CDR1 SGHTS and CDR2 YDEGEE. Trimming left V 2 bases short and J 5 bases short, with 7 bases between. The CDR3 has 12 residues. In DNA, the CDR3 is TGTGCCAGCAGCTTCGGACTTACTGAAGCTTTCTTT. This sequence encodes CASSFGLTEAFF. Full variable domain (outside the CDR3, taken from reference TRBV5-8 and TRBJ1-1): EAGVTQSPTHLIKTRGQQATLRCSPISGHTSVYWYQQALGLGLQFLLWYDEGEERNRGNFPPRFSGRQFPNYSSELNVNALELEDSALYLCASSFGLTEAFFGQGTRLTVV.

J is TRBJ1-1 and V is TRBV6-5, with 7 positions matching TRBD1. The CDR3 extends over 14 amino acids. CDR1 is MNHEY, CDR2 SVGAGI, per germline. V was pared by 8 bases and J by 0 bases, with 6 bases of the junction left unmatched. CDR3 residues: CASRMGQLNTEAFF. The CDR3 DNA is TGTGCCAGCCGGATGGGACAGTTGAACACTGAAGCTTTCTTT.

This rearrangement joins TRBV10-1 to TRBJ1-1, with D perhaps matching TRBD1 (5 bases). Germline V gives CDR1 WNHNN, CDR2 SYGVQD (reference sequence). The CDR3 is 15 residues long. Trimming removed 0 bases from V and 0 bases from J, with 8 bases in between. CDR3 loop: CASSESKGMNTEAFF. CDR3 DNA sequence: TGCGCCAGCAGTGAGTCGAAGGGGATGAACACTGAAGCTTTCTTT.

V gene TRBV19 combines with J gene TRBJ1-1; D is perhaps TRBD1 (5 bases). CDR1 LNHDA and CDR2 SQIVND come from the germline V gene (reference sequence). V lost 10 bases, J lost 11 bases, and 20 bases lay in between. CDR3 size: 12 residues. In nucleotides, the CDR3 is TGTGCCACAGGGTCCAGCTCGAGTCTTGCTTTCTTT. Translation: CATGSSSSLAFF.

The chain links TRBV27 to TRBJ2-7, with D maybe TRBD2 (7 bases). The CDR3 totals 19 residues. The germline V gene encodes CDR1 MNHEY and CDR2 SMNVEV (reference sequence). V lost 1 base to trimming and J lost 0 bases, with 22 bases between them. The CDR3 here is CASSLLFRGGGVNSYEQYF. CDR3 in DNA: TGTGCCAGCAGTTTATTGTTCCGAGGAGGGGGGGTCAACTCCTACGAGCAGTACTTC.

The rearrangement links TRBV6-6 to TRBJ1-2; 9 nucleotides line up with TRBD1. In germline, CDR1 is MNHNY, CDR2 SVGAGI (reference sequence). V lost 5 bases and J lost 2; bases outside the gene matches: 12. The CDR3 runs 17 residues. CDR3 region: CASSRDGTGFSNYGYTF. The CDR3 bases are TGTGCCAGCAGTCGCGACGGGACAGGGTTTTCAAACTATGGCTACACCTTC.

The chain joins TRBV24-1 to TRBJ2-6; D is possibly TRBD1 (6 bases). Per germline, CDR1 KGHDR and CDR2 SFDVKD. The CDR3 is 20 amino acids. Trimming shortened V by 1 base and J by 4 bases, and 22 bases separated the two germline ends. CDR3 bases: TGTGCCACCAGTGATTTCGTCCGCGTTGCTCAGGGGTCGGGGGCCAACGTCCTGACTTTC. It specifies CATSDFVRVAQGSGANVLTF.

V and J are TRBV15 and TRBJ2-7, with D maybe TRBD1 (6 bases). This CDR3 region has 12 residues. Trimming took 0 bases from V and 6 from J, leaving 6 bases between them. Germline V lookup: CDR1 LNHNV, CDR2 YYDKDF (reference sequence). This chain's CDR3 is CATSREGGEQYF. The CDR3 DNA follows: TGTGCCACCAGCAGAGAAGGGGGCGAGCAGTACTTC.

This clone appeared a few times. CDR3 in DNA: TGCGCCAGCAGCTTGGACCAGGCCCAAGAGACCCAGTACTTC. It specifies CASSLDQAQETQYF. The gene calls are TRBV5-1 and TRBJ2-5; D gene unclear. This CDR3 spans 14 amino acids. V was clipped by 0 bases and J by 1 base, with 7 bases between them. The germline gives CDR1 SGHRS, CDR2 YFSETQ. The full variable domain, in which reference TRBV5-1 and TRBJ2-5 provide the parts outside the CDR3, is KAGVTQTPRYLIKTRGQQVTLSCSPISGHRSVSWYQQTPGQGLQFLFEYFSETQRNKGNFPGRFSGRQFSNSRSEMNVSTLELGDSALYLCASSLDQAQETQYFGPGTRLLVL.

This CDR3 reads CASSRGGLAGVRAKNIQYF. Written as DNA, the CDR3 is TGTGCCAGTAGCCGCGGTGGGCTAGCGGGGGTACGAGCCAAAAACATTCAGTACTTC. The chain recombines TRBV19 with TRBJ2-4, with TRBD2 matching 10 bases. V shed 6 bases and J 0 bases; nucleotides not matched to a gene: 14. The V gene's germline CDR1 is LNHDA and CDR2 SQIVND (reference sequence). The CDR3 totals 19 residues.

The chain carries TRBV5-1 and TRBJ1-4; TRBD1 is a possible D gene (5 bases). The CDR3 length is 15 residues. Per the germline V gene, CDR1 is SGHRS and CDR2 is YFSETQ. The V and J ends lost 0 bases and 5 bases respectively, with 11 bases between them. The CDR3 DNA is TGCGCCAGCAGCTTGGAGGGGTCATTGAATGAAAAACTGTTTTTT. Translation: CASSLEGSLNEKLFF. Variable domain in full (rest from reference TRBV5-1 and TRBJ1-4): KAGVTQTPRYLIKTRGQQVTLSCSPISGHRSVSWYQQTPGQGLQFLFEYFSETQRNKGNFPGRFSGRQFSNSRSEMNVSTLELGDSALYLCASSLEGSLNEKLFFGSGTQLSVL.

This clone was seen a single time. V and J are TRBV18 and TRBJ2-5, with D possibly TRBD1 on 6 matching bases. The CDR3 covers 14 residues. Germline V lookup: CDR1 KGHSH, CDR2 LQKENI. V lost 3 bases to trimming and J lost 5 bases, with 13 bases between them. The CDR3 coding sequence is TGTGCCAGCTCACCGGGACACTCCAGGGAGACCCAGTACTTC. This encodes CASSPGHSRETQYF. Full variable domain (missing parts from reference TRBV18 and TRBJ2-5): NAGVMQNPRHLVRRRGQEARLRCSPMKGHSHVYWYRQLPEEGLKFMVYLQKENIIDESGMPKERFSAEFPKEGPSILRIQQVVRGDSAAYFCASSPGHSRETQYFGPGTRLLVL.

The V and J genes are TRBV20-1 and TRBJ1-1; D call uncertain. There are 13 residues in the CDR3. V was shortened by 3 bases and J by 2 bases, with 10 bases between the two germline ends. Germline lookup yields CDR1 DFQATT and CDR2 SNEGSKA (reference sequence). The CDR3 nucleotides read TGCAGTGCTAGTCGCCAGGAAAACACTGAAGCTTTCTTT. It is translated as CSASRQENTEAFF.